This T cell receptor (beta chain) was recorded in a study of blood T cell repertoires in COVID-19. Study-wide context: Both acute and convalescent COVID-19 samples were obtained from the United States, Italy and Spain. Nucleic acid was either cDNA or gDNA, and it came from T cells, B-cell-depleted T cells, or PBMCs.

As processed by the authors: By means of reference gene primer amplification, nucleated cell counts were estimated. Repertoires were generated with immunoSEQ multiplex PCR, while TCRdb's copy carries only in-frame clones and drops some. V, J and clone size are those of that table, while D and trimming were read from the DNA. The profile shows 250,000 to 300,000 clones, approximately 82% of them singletons. The CDR3 is 14 residues long. Germline V lookup: CDR1 MNHEY, CDR2 SVGAGI. Trimming left V 8 bases short and J 1 base short, with 13 bases between. The sequencing sample was made of peripheral blood. This chain uses TRBV6-5 with TRBJ2-3; D might be TRBD2 (7 bases). The clonotype comes from a man aged 55-75 years who had recovered from COVID-19. The CDR3, as DNA: TGTGCCAGCTATATCGGGGGGCGCACAGATACGCAGTATTTT. Encoded protein: CASYIGGRTDTQYF.